This TCR beta chain stems from a study of blood T cell repertoires in COVID-19. Study background: COVID-19 samples from acute and convalescent phases originated in the United States, Italy and Spain. Sources were T cells, B-cell-depleted T cells, or PBMCs; the material itself was cDNA or gDNA.

Authors' processing steps: Amplification of reference gene primers was used by the study to estimate nucleated cell counts. Data came from immunoSEQ multiplex PCR; TCRdb stores just in-frame clones and leaves some out. The DNA was the basis for D and trimming; V, J and clone size are from that table. The sample contains fewer than 200,000 clones, roughly 79% of which appear only once. The V end was cut by 1 base, the J end by 3 bases, with 7 bases between. Germline CDR1 SNHLY, CDR2 FYNNEI. The CDR3 is 14 residues long. About this clone itself: Other nucleotide sequences in the sample specify the same CDR3.

This receptor was obtained from a woman older than 75 with COVID-19, enrolled during active disease. This chain joins TRBV2 and TRBJ1-5, with D possibly being TRBD1 (5 bases). Sequenced input: peripheral blood. CDR3 in DNA: TGTGCCAGCAGTGAAGGACAGAACAATCAGCCCCAGCATTTT. This translates into CASSEGQNNQPQHF. Variable domain in full (rest from reference TRBV2 and TRBJ1-5): EPEVTQTPSHQVTQMGQEVILRCVPISNHLYFYWYRQILGQKVEFLVSFYNNEISEKSEIFDDQFSVERPDGSNFTLKIRSTKLEDSAMYFCASSEGQNNQPQHFGDGTRLSIL.